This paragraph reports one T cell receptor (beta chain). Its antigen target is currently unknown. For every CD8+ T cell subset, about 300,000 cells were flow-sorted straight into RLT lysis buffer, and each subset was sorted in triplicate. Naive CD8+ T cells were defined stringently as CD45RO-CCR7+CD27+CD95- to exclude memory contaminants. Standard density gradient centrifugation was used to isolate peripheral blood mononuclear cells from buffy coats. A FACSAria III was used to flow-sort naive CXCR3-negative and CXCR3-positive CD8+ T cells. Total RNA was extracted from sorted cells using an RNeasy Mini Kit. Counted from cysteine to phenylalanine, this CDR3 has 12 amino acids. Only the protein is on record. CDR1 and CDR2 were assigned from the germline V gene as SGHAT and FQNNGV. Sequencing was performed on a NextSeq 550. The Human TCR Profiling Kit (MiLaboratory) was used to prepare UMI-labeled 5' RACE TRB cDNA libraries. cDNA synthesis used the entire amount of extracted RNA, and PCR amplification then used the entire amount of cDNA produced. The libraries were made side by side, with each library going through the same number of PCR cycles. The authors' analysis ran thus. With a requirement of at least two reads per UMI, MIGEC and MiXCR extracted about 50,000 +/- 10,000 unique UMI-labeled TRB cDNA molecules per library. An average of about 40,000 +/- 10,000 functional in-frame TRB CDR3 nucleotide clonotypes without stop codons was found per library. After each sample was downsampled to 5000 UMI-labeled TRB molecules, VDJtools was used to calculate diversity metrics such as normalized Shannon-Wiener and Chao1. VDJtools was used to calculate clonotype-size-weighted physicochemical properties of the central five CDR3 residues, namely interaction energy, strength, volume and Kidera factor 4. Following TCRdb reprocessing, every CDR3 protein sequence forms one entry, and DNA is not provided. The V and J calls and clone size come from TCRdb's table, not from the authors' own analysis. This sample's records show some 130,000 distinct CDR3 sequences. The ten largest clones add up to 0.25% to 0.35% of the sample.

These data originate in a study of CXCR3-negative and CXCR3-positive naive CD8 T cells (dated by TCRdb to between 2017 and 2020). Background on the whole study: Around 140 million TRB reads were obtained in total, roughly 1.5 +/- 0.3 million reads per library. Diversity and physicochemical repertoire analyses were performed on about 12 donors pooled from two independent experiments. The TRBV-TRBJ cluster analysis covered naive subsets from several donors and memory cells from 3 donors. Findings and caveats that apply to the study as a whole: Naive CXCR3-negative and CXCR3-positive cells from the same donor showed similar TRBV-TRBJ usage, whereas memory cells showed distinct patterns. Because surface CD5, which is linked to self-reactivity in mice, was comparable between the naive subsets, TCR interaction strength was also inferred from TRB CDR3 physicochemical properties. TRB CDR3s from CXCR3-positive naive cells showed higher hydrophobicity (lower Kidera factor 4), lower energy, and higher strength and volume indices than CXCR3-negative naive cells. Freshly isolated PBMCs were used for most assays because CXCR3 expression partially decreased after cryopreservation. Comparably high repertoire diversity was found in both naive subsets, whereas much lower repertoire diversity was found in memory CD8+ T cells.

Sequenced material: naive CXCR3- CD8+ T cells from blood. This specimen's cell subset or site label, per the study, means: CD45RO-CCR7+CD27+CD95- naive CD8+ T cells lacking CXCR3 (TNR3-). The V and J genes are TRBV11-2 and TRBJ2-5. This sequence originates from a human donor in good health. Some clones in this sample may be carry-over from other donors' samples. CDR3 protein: CASSGVAETQYF.